Sequencing of this TCR beta chain was carried out in a study of blood T cell repertoires in COVID-19. Study as a whole: From the United States, Italy and Spain came samples of acute and convalescent COVID-19.

Source study methods: By means of reference gene primer amplification, nucleated cell counts were estimated. TCRdb's table, derived via immunoSEQ multiplex PCR, lists solely in-frame clones and lacks some. The D gene and trimming were derived from the DNA, and the V and J assignments and clone size from that table. The profile covers more than 350,000 clones, with around 91% appearing a single time and more than 0.8% taken by the ten largest. This clone was seen ten or more times. Input material: PBMCs or T cells enriched from blood (not recorded which). This clonotype originated in a man aged 18 to 30 who had recovered from COVID-19.

The CDR3 nucleotides read TGCGCCAGCCGAGAACAGATGAACACTGAAGCTTTCTTT. Translating gives CASREQMNTEAFF. J is TRBJ1-1 and V is TRBV5-1; D unclear. CDR1 is SGHRS, CDR2 YFSETQ, per germline. V gave up 7 bases and J gave up 0 bases, with 10 bases separating them. This CDR3 has 13 residues.